One T cell receptor (beta chain) is described in this entry. This CDR3 has 12 residues. Germline loops: CDR1 SQVTM, CDR2 ANQGSEA. Together with a sample-barcoded 5' primer, a J-beta primer mix was included in a second PCR lasting roughly 6 to 12 cycles. TCRdb re-called the 5' RACE reads through MiXCR, storing one row per CDR3 protein. The sample includes hundreds of thousands of distinct CDR3 sequences, under 35% of them seen just once. The sample comes from a study of blood T cells in healthy people across ages. This chain joins TRBV29-1 and TRBJ2-5, with 7 bases identical to TRBD1. The sequence was obtained from a woman older than 75 in good health. The sample consisted of blood. The CDR3 sequence is CGAGSPDREQYF. The CDR3 DNA reads TGCGGCGCTGGTAGCCCTGACAGGGAACAGTACTTC.